Listed below are T cell receptor beta chains from one sample, sequenced in a study of T cell repertoires in cytomegalovirus infection. Antigen specificity for these receptors is unknown. TCRdb fed the reads into MiXCR, producing one record per CDR3 protein. The sample carries over 100,000 distinct CDR3 sequences, about 9.4% recorded once. The source material was PBMCs, sequenced either directly or after in vitro stimulation (not recorded which). The receptors were gathered from a human donor in good health (CMV status not recorded). Some clones in this sample may be carry-over from other donors' samples. The CDR3 runs from the conserved cysteine through the conserved F or W. A D gene is named only where the DNA matches it firmly. Not all rows give a size; the values are once, few, many and, for expanded clones, a class.

v_gene,abundance,d_gene,j_gene,CDR3nt,CDR3aa
TRBV14,few,.,TRBJ2-5,TGTGCCAGCAGCCGAGGGTCCGGGGAGACCCAGTACTTC,CASSRGSGETQYF
TRBV2,many,TRBD2,TRBJ2-3,TGTGCCAGCAGTAGTCGGACTAGGGGCGATACGCAGTATTTT,CASSSRTRGDTQYF
TRBV18,many,.,TRBJ1-1,TGTGCCAGCTCGTCGAGGCAGACAGGAGAGACTGAAGCTTTCTTT,CASSSRQTGETEAFF
TRBV12-3/TRBV12-4,.,TRBD2,TRBJ2-3,TGTGCCAGCAGTTTAGGGGGGGAGGGCCAAGGAGATACGCAGTATTTT,CASSLGGEGQGDTQYF
TRBV20-1,many,.,TRBJ2-1,TGCAGTGCTACCCATACTAGCTCCTACAATGAGCAGTTCTTC,CSATHTSSYNEQFF
TRBV28,many,.,TRBJ2-1,TGTGCCAGCAGTTTAGGGGGACGGCTCAATGAGCAGTTCTTC,CASSLGGRLNEQFF
TRBV19,.,.,TRBJ2-3,TGTGCCAGTAGTATCTTCCAGGGGGGCGCTTGGACGGAAGCCACAGATACGCAGTATTTT,CASSIFQGGAWTEATDTQYF
TRBV30,few,.,TRBJ2-6,TGTGCCTGTCGAGGAGTAGGAAGGGCCAACGTCCTGACTTTC,CACRGVGRANVLTF
TRBV4-2,.,.,TRBJ2-5,TGTGCCAGCAGCCAGGGCGATGGGACGGCAGCCCAAGAGACCCAGTACTTC,CASSQGDGTAAQETQYF
TRBV3-1,.,.,TRBJ1-2,TGTGCCAGCAGCCACTATGGGCAGTCTATCTATGGCTACACCTTC,CASSHYGQSIYGYTF
TRBV6-2/TRBV6-3,many,.,TRBJ2-2,TGTGCCAGCAGTTATCAGGACACCGGGGAGCTGTTTTTT,CASSYQDTGELFF
TRBV5-4,.,.,TRBJ2-5,TGTGCCAGCAGCCCTATGGGCGTGGGGGAGACCCAGTACTTC,CASSPMGVGETQYF
TRBV28,medium-sized,.,TRBJ1-2,TGTGCCAGCAGTTTATTAGGTCTGGGGGTCGATAACTATGGCTACACCTTC,CASSLLGLGVDNYGYTF
TRBV12-3/TRBV12-4,.,.,TRBJ1-2,TGTGCCAGCAGTTACGACAGTTCTAACTATGGCTACACCTTC,CASSYDSSNYGYTF
TRBV12-3/TRBV12-4,few,.,TRBJ2-5,TGTGCCAGCAGAGAACATGGGGGAGAGACCCAGTACTTC,CASREHGGETQYF
TRBV6-5,large,.,TRBJ1-1,TGTGCCAGCAGTTCGCAGGGAGGGTACACTGAAGCTTTCTTT,CASSSQGGYTEAFF